This entry concerns a single T cell receptor beta chain. This clone has a handful of counts. It lacks a known antigen. Within one base of it there is no much larger clone, and no base qualities were kept. Participants in the prospective study were enrolled through a virtual design, were aged roughly 18 to 95 years, and lived in approximately 24 United States geographic areas. In the prospective study, participants were assigned to cohorts based on the clinical history participants reported in a screening survey and a study questionnaire. Exposed participants had been in contact, within 2 weeks of entering the study, with a person who had a PCR-confirmed or clinician-diagnosed case of COVID-19. Each participant in the prospective study had whole blood, serum and a nasopharyngeal or oropharyngeal swab collected by mobile phlebotomists. Over a roughly 2-month period, participants in the prospective study had the option of providing additional blood draws and questionnaires. Blood samples from the prospective study were shipped frozen or at room temperature prior to DNA extraction.

This entry is derived from a study of blood T cell repertoires in COVID-19 (dated by TCRdb to about 2020). Some background on the complete study: Samples from collaborators originated in the United States, Italy and Spain and spanned both the acute and convalescent phases of COVID-19. Where HLA class I and class II types were available, the types were taken from metadata supplied by the sample provider, not from assay-based typing. The repertoires were made available in a free public database intended to serve as a resource for research on the immune response to SARS-CoV-2. Deeply sampled blood TCRbeta repertoires from subjects exposed to, actively infected with, or recovered from COVID-19 were included in the dataset. Samples were obtained from the ongoing ImmuneRACE study (first 160 participants) and from 1,254 subjects provided by 6 global collaborators. Sample metadata almost always included a de-identified subject ID, COVID-19 status, age in years and sex. The prospective study material was composed of cDNA or gDNA derived from T cells, B-cell-depleted T cells, or PBMCs. The investigation overall reported the following: Clinical and demographic metadata were provided uncurated, with the amount varying by source and participant.

Reading from cysteine to phenylalanine, the CDR3 counts 14 amino acids. Kept here is only the CDR3 DNA, which spans 42 bases and is read in frame from base 1. Taken from the germline V gene, the CDR1 and CDR2 loops are MDHEN and SYDVKM. V drops 2 bases and J drops 8 bases, leaving 10 bases in between. The immunoSEQ Assay, a bias-controlled multiplex PCR, was used to amplify TCRbeta CDR3 regions from genomic DNA. As for the authors' bioinformatics: The number of nucleated cells in each sample was estimated by amplification of reference gene primers within the assay. To quantify the absolute abundance of each unique TCRbeta CDR3 rearrangement, sequence reads were collapsed and filtered. For each sample, productive Simpson clonality was calculated as the square root of Simpson's diversity index over productive rearrangements. As stored in TCRdb, this immuneACCESS dataset retains in-frame rearrangements with V and J assigned. A fraction of the clones does not appear; measured against another copy, unresolved V genes explain less than half of the discrepancy, and the remainder lacks a known reason. Clone size and V and J calls were adopted from that table, with D and trimming inferred from the DNA. This sample holds hundreds of thousands of clones; 70% to 90% were observed only once. The top ten hold over 0.85% of the sample.

The origin of this receptor is a man aged 45-65 years who had been exposed to COVID-19. Recombination joined TRBV28 with TRBJ1-6; perhaps TRBD1 is the D gene, with 6 bases matching. Specimen: PBMCs or T cells enriched from blood (not recorded which). In nucleotide form, the sequence is TGTGCCAGCAGTTTACGGGCAGGGGATTCACCCCTCCACTTT. Its translation is CASSLRAGDSPLHF.